The clone carrying this TCR beta chain was detected ten times or more. The antigen is not known. The germline V gene has CDR1 SGHTA and CDR2 FQGNSA. This CDR3 is built from 17 residues. Trimming removed 1 base from V and 4 bases from J, with 17 bases in between. TCRdb called the reads again in MiXCR, with one record for every CDR3 protein. The table lists 200,000 to 250,000 distinct CDR3 sequences, 30% to 45% of them singletons. The data were obtained in a study of T cell repertoires in cytomegalovirus infection. This specimen was CD8+ T cells from cultured PBMCs, taken from culture after CMV antigen stimulation. The clonotype originates from a human donor in good health (CMV status not recorded). Some clones in this sample may be carry-over from other donors' samples. The chain is built from TRBV7-2 and TRBJ2-1, with D perhaps matching TRBD2 (6 bases). DNA of the CDR3: TGTGCCAGCAGCTTAGGGGGGGTGTCTAGCTCTTACAATGAGCAGTTCTTC. Translation gives CASSLGGVSSSYNEQFF.